The 15 T cell receptor beta chains given below trace back to one sample, sequenced in a study of T cell responses to AZD1222 COVID-19 vaccine. The assay was immunoSEQ multiplex PCR, and TCRdb's table has in-frame clones only and misses some. The sample records around 140,000 clones, roughly nine tenths being singletons. Sequenced here: peripheral blood, sampled 28 days after the second AZD1222 dose. Receptor source: an adult who received the AZD1222 COVID-19 vaccine.

V and J are TRBV19 and TRBJ1-1; D is unresolved. Per germline, CDR1 LNHDA and CDR2 SQIVND (reference sequence). Trimming removed 6 bases from V and 4 bases from J, with 12 bases in between. CDR3 length: 13 amino acids. The CDR3 sequence is CASSPTSATEAFF. CDR3 nucleotides: TGTGCCAGTAGCCCTACGTCGGCCACTGAAGCTTTCTTT.

The V call is TRBV11-3, the J call TRBJ2-3, with 7 bases that match TRBD2. Germline V lookup: CDR1 SGHNT, CDR2 YENEEA. V shed 8 bases and J 0 bases; nucleotides not matched to a gene: 8. The CDR3 totals 15 residues. CDR3 loop: CASSQRGLSTDTQYF. The DNA for the CDR3 is TGTGCCAGCTCACAGCGGGGCCTGAGCACAGATACGCAGTATTTT.

The gene calls are TRBV30 and TRBJ2-5; 9 positions match TRBD1. Germline V gene data show CDR1 as GTSNPN and CDR2 as SVGIG (reference sequence). Trimming took 2 bases from V and 2 from J; bases not matched to a gene: 3. The CDR3 is 14 amino acids. The CDR3 nucleotides are TGTGCCTGGAGTACAGGGGGCGGGCAAGAGACCCAGTACTTC. It specifies CAWSTGGGQETQYF.

This sequence joins TRBV30 and TRBJ1-5, with 7 bases aligning to TRBD1. There are 17 residues in the CDR3. Germline assignment: CDR1 GTSNPN and CDR2 SVGIG (reference sequence). V was clipped by 5 bases and J by 7 bases; unmatched bases: 20. CDR3 sequence (DNA): TGTGCCTGGGGGCTTTTCCCGGGACAGCCAGGACAACAGCCCCAGCATTTT. Its protein product is CAWGLFPGQPGQQPQHF. Filled out from reference TRBV30 and TRBJ1-5, the complete variable domain reads SQTIHQWPATLVQPVGSPLSLECTVEGTSNPNLYWYRQAAGRGLQLLFYSVGIGQISSEVPQNLSASRPQDRQFILSSKKLLLSDSGFYLCAWGLFPGQPGQQPQHFGDGTRLSIL.

CDR3 sequence reads: CASSLQLGQGAGQETQYF. CDR3 in DNA: TGCGCCAGCAGCCTCCAACTGGGACAGGGGGCCGGGCAAGAGACCCAGTACTTC. The chain joins TRBV4-1 to TRBJ2-5, with TRBD1 matching 12 bases. This CDR3 contains 18 residues. CDR1 is MGHRA, CDR2 YSYEKL, per germline. V was pared by 4 bases and J by 2 bases, with 11 bases of the junction left unmatched.

V usage is TRBV29-1 and J usage is TRBJ2-3, with 8 bases lining up with TRBD2. The CDR3 is 15 residues long. With V trimmed by 3 bases and J by 0 bases, 5 bases remained unmatched. The germline V gene has CDR1 SQVTM and CDR2 ANQGSEA. The CDR3 spells CSVDYGRASTDTQYF. As DNA, the CDR3 is TGCAGCGTTGATTACGGGAGGGCTAGCACAGATACGCAGTATTTT.

As for this clone: Additional DNA sequences in this sample encode the identical CDR3. The rearrangement joins TRBV6-5 to TRBJ1-2; no firm D call. In germline, CDR1 is MNHEY, CDR2 SVGAGI. This CDR3 contains 12 residues. V was shortened by 6 bases and J by 1 base, with 6 bases between the two germline ends. The CDR3 sequence is CASSRDNYGYTF. The DNA for the CDR3 is TGTGCCAGCAGCCGAGATAACTATGGCTACACCTTC.

The genes are TRBV9 and TRBJ1-2, with D uncertain. CDR1 and CDR2 (germline): SGDLS, YYNGEE. The CDR3 totals 14 residues. V shed 1 base and J shed 7 bases, with 14 bases lying between them. CDR3 nucleotide sequence: TGTGCCAGCAGCGTATCTGGGGTCGCTCGTGGCTACACCTTC. Translated, it gives CASSVSGVARGYTF.

The V call is TRBV11-2, the J call TRBJ2-7, with D possibly being TRBD1 (5 bases). Germline lookup yields CDR1 SGHAT and CDR2 FQNNGV. The CDR3 contains 15 residues. The V gene lost 5 bases and the J gene lost 3 bases, with 17 bases spanning the gap. The CDR3 DNA follows: TGTGCCAGCAGCCCTGGGCACAGGACGAGCTACGAGCAGTACTTC. It specifies CASSPGHRTSYEQYF. The full variable domain, rest sourced from reference TRBV11-2 and TRBJ2-7, is EAGVAQSPRYKIIEKRQSVAFWCNPISGHATLYWYQQILGQGPKLLIQFQNNGVVDDSQLPKDRFSAERLKGVDSTLKIQPAKLEDSAVYLCASSPGHRTSYEQYFGPGTRLTVT.

The rearrangement links TRBV19 to TRBJ2-7; 8 bases are shared with TRBD1. Unmatched junction bases numbered 7, after V lost 4 bases and J lost 5 bases. CDR3 size: 14 residues. Per germline, CDR1 LNHDA and CDR2 SQIVND (reference sequence). The DNA for the CDR3 is TGTGCCAGTAGTACCCAGGGGGCGCTGGACGAGCAGTACTTC. Its protein product is CASSTQGALDEQYF.

The chain carries TRBV6-4 and TRBJ1-4, with 8 positions matching TRBD1. This CDR3 has 14 amino acids. Germline CDR1 reads MRHNA; CDR2 reads SNTAGT. Trimming at V came to 8 bases and at J to 7 bases, leaving 9 bases not matched to a gene. The CDR3 region has the DNA TGTGCCAGCTCACAGGGGGAGGAATCTGAAAAACTGTTTTTT. Its translation is CASSQGEESEKLFF.

This chain links TRBV3-1 (or the pseudogene TRBV3-2) with TRBJ2-3, with 7 bases that match TRBD2. This CDR3 is built from 16 residues. Germline assignment: CDR1 LGHDT and CDR2 YNNKEL (reference sequence). The V segment lost 0 bases and the J segment 4 bases; nucleotides outside the gene matches: 7. CDR3 nucleotides: TGTGCCAGCAGCCAAGAGCGCGGGAGAGGGGCAGATACGCAGTATTTT. This translates into CASSQERGRGADTQYF.

V usage is TRBV27 and J usage is TRBJ2-1, with a weak D call TRBD2 (6 bases). The germline CDR1 and CDR2 sequences are MNHEY and SMNVEV (reference sequence). Trimming left V 2 bases short and J 7 bases short, with 15 bases between. The CDR3 consists of 15 residues. Here the CDR3 reads CASSLAGPPGNEQFF. For the CDR3, the DNA is TGTGCCAGCAGTTTAGCGGGGCCGCCCGGAAATGAGCAGTTCTTC.

In DNA, the CDR3 is TGTGCCAGCCGGAGTGGGGTTGTGAAGACCCAGTACTTC. It encodes CASRSGVVKTQYF. This chain uses TRBV27 with TRBJ2-5; D is ambiguous. V lost 8 bases and J lost 6, with 16 bases in between. The V gene's germline CDR1 is MNHEY and CDR2 SMNVEV (reference sequence). The length of the CDR3 is 13 residues.

The gene calls are TRBV13 and TRBJ1-2; tentative D call: TRBD1 (5 bases). Trimming removed 5 bases from V and 4 bases from J, with 11 bases in between. The CDR3 is 13 amino acids. From germline, CDR1 is PRHDT and CDR2 FYEKMQ (reference sequence). This CDR3 is CASSQGDAYGYTF. In DNA form, the CDR3 reads TGTGCCAGCAGCCAAGGGGACGCCTATGGCTACACCTTC.